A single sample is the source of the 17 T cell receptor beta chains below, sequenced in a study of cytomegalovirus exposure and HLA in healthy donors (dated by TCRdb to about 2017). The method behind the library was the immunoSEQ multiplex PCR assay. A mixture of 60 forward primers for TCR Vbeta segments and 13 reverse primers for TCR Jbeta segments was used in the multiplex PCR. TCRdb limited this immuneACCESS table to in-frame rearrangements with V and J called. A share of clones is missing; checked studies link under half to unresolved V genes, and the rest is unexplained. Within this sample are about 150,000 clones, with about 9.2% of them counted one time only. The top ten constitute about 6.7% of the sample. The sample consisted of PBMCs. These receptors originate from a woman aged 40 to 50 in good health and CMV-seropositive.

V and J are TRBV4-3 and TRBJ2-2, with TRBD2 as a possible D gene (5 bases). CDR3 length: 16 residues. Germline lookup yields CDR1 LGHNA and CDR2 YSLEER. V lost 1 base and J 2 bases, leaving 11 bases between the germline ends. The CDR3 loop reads CASSQGQRTNTGELFF. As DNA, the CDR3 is TGCGCCAGCAGCCAAGGCCAGCGGACCAACACCGGGGAGCTGTTTTTT.

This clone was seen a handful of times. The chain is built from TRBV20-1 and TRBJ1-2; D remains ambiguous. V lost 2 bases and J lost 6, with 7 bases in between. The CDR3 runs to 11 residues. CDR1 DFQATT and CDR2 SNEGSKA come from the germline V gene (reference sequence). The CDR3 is CSARRVDGYTF. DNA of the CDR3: TGCAGTGCTAGACGGGTTGATGGCTACACCTTC.

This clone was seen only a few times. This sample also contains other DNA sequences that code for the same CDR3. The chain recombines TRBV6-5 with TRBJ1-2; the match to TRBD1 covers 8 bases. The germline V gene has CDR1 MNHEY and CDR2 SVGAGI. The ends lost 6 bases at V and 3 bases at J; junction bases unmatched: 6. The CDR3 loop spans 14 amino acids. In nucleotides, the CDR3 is TGTGCCAGCAGATCAGGGGGCGCTGACTATGGCTACACCTTC. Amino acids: CASRSGGADYGYTF.

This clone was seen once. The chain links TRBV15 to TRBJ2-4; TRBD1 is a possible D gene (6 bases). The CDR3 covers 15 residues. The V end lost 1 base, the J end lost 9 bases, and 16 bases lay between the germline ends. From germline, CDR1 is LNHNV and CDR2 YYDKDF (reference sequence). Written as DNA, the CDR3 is TGTGCCACCAGCAGAGCTCGGACAGTCTCGGGCATTCAGTACTTC. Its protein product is CATSRARTVSGIQYF.

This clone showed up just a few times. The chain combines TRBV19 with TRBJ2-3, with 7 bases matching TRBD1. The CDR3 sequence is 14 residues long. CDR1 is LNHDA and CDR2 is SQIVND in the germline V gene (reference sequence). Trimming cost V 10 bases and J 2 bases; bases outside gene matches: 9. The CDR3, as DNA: TGTGCCACCTGGGACAGACGATTCACAGATACGCAGTATTTT. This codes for CATWDRRFTDTQYF. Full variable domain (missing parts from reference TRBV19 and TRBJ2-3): DGGITQSPKYLFRKEGQNVTLSCEQNLNHDAMYWYRQDPGQGLRLIYYSQIVNDFQKGDIAEGYSVSREKKESFPLTVTSAQKNPTAFYLCATWDRRFTDTQYFGPGTRLTVL.

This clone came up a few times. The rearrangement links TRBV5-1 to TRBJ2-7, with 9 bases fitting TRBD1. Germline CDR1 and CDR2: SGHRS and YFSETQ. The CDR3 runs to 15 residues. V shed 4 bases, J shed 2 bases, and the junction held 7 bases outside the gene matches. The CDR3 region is CASSTGQGTAYEQYF. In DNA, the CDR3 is TGCGCCAGCAGCACTGGACAGGGGACCGCCTACGAGCAGTACTTC.

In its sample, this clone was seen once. The CDR3 is CASRPGGRLAGDHRELFF. As DNA, the CDR3 is TGTGCCAGCAGGCCCGGTGGGAGACTAGCGGGGGATCATAGGGAGCTGTTTTTT. This chain joins TRBV7-8 and TRBJ2-2; TRBD2 matches at 12 bases. This CDR3 has 18 amino acids. The V segment lost 6 bases and the J segment 9 bases; nucleotides outside the gene matches: 17. Germline V lookup: CDR1 SGHVS, CDR2 FQNEAQ.

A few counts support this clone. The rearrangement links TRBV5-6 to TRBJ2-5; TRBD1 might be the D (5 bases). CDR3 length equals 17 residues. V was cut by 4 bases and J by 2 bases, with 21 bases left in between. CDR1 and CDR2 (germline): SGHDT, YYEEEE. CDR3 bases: TGTGCCAGCAGCAGCTTAAGATTCGACAGCTCACAAGAGACCCAGTACTTC. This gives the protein CASSSLRFDSSQETQYF.

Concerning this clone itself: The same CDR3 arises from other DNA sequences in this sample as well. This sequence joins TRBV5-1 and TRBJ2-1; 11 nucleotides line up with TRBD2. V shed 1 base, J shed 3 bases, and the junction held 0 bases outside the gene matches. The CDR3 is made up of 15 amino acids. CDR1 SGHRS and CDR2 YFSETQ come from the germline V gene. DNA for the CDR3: TGCGCCAGCAGCTTGACTAGCGGGGGCTACAATGAGCAGTTCTTC. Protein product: CASSLTSGGYNEQFF.

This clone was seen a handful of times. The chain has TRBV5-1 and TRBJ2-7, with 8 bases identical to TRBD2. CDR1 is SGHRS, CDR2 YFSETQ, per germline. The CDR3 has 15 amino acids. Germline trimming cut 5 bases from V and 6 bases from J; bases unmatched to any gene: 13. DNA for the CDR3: TGCGCCAGCAGTCAAGAGGGAACTAGCGGTTCCGAGCAGTACTTC. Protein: CASSQEGTSGSEQYF. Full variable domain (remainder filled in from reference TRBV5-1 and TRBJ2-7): KAGVTQTPRYLIKTRGQQVTLSCSPISGHRSVSWYQQTPGQGLQFLFEYFSETQRNKGNFPGRFSGRQFSNSRSEMNVSTLELGDSALYLCASSQEGTSGSEQYFGPGTRLTVT.

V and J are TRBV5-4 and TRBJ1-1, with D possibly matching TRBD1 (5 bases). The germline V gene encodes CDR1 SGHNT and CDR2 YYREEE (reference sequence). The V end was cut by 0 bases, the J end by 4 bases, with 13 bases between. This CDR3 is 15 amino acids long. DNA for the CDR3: TGTGCCAGCAGCTTGGTAGGTCAGGGCGGCACTGAAGCTTTCTTT. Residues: CASSLVGQGGTEAFF.

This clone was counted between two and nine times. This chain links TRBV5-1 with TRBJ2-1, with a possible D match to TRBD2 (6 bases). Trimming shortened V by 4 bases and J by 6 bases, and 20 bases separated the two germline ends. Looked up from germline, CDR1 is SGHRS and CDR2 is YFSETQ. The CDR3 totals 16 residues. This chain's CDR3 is CASSPPGRLERNEQFF. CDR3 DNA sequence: TGCGCCAGCAGCCCTCCAGGGAGACTAGAGCGCAATGAGCAGTTCTTC.

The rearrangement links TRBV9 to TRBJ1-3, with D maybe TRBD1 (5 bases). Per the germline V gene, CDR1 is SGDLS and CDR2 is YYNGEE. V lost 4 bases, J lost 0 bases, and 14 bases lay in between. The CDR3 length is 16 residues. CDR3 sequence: CASSRGGATSGNTIYF. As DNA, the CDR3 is TGTGCCAGCAGCCGGGGAGGGGCTACCTCTGGAAACACCATATATTTT.

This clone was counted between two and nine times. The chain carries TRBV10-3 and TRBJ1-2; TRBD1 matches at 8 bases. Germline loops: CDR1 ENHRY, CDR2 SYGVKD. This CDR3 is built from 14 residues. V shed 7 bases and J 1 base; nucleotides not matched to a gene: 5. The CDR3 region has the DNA TGTGCCATCACGGACAGGGTGAATAACTATGGCTACACCTTC. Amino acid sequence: CAITDRVNNYGYTF.

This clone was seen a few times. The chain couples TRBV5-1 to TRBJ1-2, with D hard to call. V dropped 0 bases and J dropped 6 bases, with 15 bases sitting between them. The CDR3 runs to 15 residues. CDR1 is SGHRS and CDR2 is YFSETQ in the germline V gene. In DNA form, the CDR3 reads TGCGCCAGCAGCTTGGGGCAGACCCACGGGAATGGCTACACCTTC. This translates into CASSLGQTHGNGYTF.

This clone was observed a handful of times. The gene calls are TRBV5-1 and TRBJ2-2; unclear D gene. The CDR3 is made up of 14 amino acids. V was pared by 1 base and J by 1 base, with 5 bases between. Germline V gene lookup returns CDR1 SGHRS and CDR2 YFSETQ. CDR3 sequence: CASSLSWNTGELFF. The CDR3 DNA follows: TGCGCCAGCAGCTTGTCTTGGAACACCGGGGAGCTGTTTTTT.

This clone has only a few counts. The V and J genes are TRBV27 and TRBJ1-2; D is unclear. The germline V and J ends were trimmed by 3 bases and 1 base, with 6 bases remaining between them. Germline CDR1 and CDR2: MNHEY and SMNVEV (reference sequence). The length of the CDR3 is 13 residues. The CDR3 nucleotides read TGTGCCAGCAGTTTCTCCGTTAACTATGGCTACACCTTC. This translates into CASSFSVNYGYTF.